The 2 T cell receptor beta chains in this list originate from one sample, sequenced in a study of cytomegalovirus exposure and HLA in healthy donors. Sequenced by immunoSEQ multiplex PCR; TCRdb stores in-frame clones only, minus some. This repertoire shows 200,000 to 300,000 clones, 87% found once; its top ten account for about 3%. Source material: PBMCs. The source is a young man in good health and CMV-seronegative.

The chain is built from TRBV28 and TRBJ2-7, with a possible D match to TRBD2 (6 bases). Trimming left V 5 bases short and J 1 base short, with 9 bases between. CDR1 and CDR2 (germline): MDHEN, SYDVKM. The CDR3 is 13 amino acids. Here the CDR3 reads CASSPGLSYEQYF. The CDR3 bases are TGTGCCAGCAGTCCGGGACTTTCCTACGAGCAGTACTTC. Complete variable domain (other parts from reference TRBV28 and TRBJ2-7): DVKVTQSSRYLVKRTGEKVFLECVQDMDHENMFWYRQDPGLGLRLIYFSYDVKMKEKGDIPEGYSVSREKKERFSLILESASTNQTSMYLCASSPGLSYEQYFGPGTRLTVT.

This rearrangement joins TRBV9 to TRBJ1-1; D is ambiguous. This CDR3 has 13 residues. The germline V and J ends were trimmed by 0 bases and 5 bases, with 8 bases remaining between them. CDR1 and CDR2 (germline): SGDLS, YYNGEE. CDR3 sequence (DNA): TGTGCCAGCAGCGTAGGTTACATAACTGAAGCTTTCTTT. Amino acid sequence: CASSVGYITEAFF.